One and the same sample provided the 10 T cell receptor beta chains below, sequenced in a study of CD8 T cells in Susac syndrome. Reverse transcription used about 0.45 to 1 ug RNA and random hexamers. TCRdb analysed the immunoSEQ multiplex PCR reads with MiXCR anew, one entry per CDR3 protein. Of roughly 180,000 distinct CDR3 sequences in the sample, about 95% are singletons; the top ten hold 0.085% to 0.12%. The sample comprised CD4+ T cells from PBMCs. These receptor sequences come from a human donor in good health.

This clonotype appeared a single time. The V call is TRBV30, the J call TRBJ2-4; D possibly corresponds to TRBD2 (5 bases). Trimming removed 3 bases at V and 10 bases at J, with 10 bases between. The length of the CDR3 is 11 residues. Germline CDR1 and CDR2: GTSNPN and SVGIG (reference sequence). The CDR3 sequence is CAWRLEWIQYF. For the CDR3, the DNA is TGTGCCTGGAGACTAGAGTGGATTCAGTACTTC. Filled out from reference TRBV30 and TRBJ2-4, the complete variable domain reads SQTIHQWPATLVQPVGSPLSLECTVEGTSNPNLYWYRQAAGRGLQLLFYSVGIGQISSEVPQNLSASRPQDRQFILSSKKLLLSDSGFYLCAWRLEWIQYFGAGTRLSVL.

In its sample, this clonotype was seen once. The chain recombines TRBV14 with TRBJ2-7; D not certain. V gave up 0 bases and J gave up 1 base, with 7 bases separating them. Germline CDR1 reads SGHDN; CDR2 reads FVKESK. The length of the CDR3 is 14 residues. DNA of the CDR3: TGTGCCAGCAGCCAAGATTTGGCGTCCTACGAGCAGTACTTC. Protein product: CASSQDLASYEQYF.

The chain recombines TRBV7-9 with TRBJ2-5; D uncertain. The CDR3 has 13 residues. Germline V gene sequence: CDR1 SEHNR, CDR2 FQNEAQ (reference sequence). Between the trimmed V and J ends, which lost 3 bases and 7 bases, there was a span of 12 bases. The CDR3 here is CASSFDTIGTQYF. The CDR3 coding sequence is TGTGCCAGCAGCTTTGACACCATTGGGACCCAGTACTTC. The whole variable domain, remainder taken from reference TRBV7-9 and TRBJ2-5, is DTGVSQNPRHKITKRGQNVTFRCDPISEHNRLYWYRQTLGQGPEFLTYFQNEAQLEKSRLLSDRFSAERPKGSFSTLEIQRTEQGDSAMYLCASSFDTIGTQYFGPGTRLLVL.

This clonotype was found once. V and J are TRBV30 and TRBJ2-3, with 7 bases identical to TRBD2. Looked up from germline, CDR1 is GTSNPN and CDR2 is SVGIG (reference sequence). Trimming removed 5 bases from V and 3 bases from J; junction bases left unmatched: 11. The length of the CDR3 is 15 residues. CDR3 amino acids: CAWSVGGGPTDTQYF. CDR3 nucleotides: TGTGCCTGGTCCGTCGGGGGAGGGCCAACAGATACGCAGTATTTT. Complete variable domain (other parts from reference TRBV30 and TRBJ2-3): SQTIHQWPATLVQPVGSPLSLECTVEGTSNPNLYWYRQAAGRGLQLLFYSVGIGQISSEVPQNLSASRPQDRQFILSSKKLLLSDSGFYLCAWSVGGGPTDTQYFGPGTRLTVL.

For the CDR3, the DNA is TGTGCCAGCAGCTTGACTGGGACTCACAATGAGCAGTTCTTC. Encoded protein: CASSLTGTHNEQFF. The chain carries TRBV5-4 and TRBJ2-1; D perhaps matches TRBD2 (6 bases). Looked up from germline, CDR1 is SGHNT and CDR2 is YYREEE (reference sequence). V was pared by 1 base and J by 5 bases, with 10 bases between. The CDR3 loop spans 14 amino acids. Variable domain in full (rest from reference TRBV5-4 and TRBJ2-1): ETGVTQSPTHLIKTRGQQVTLRCSSQSGHNTVSWYQQALGQGPQFIFQYYREEENGRGNFPPRFSGLQFPNYSSELNVNALELDDSALYLCASSLTGTHNEQFFGPGTRLTVL.

The rearrangement uses TRBV29-1 and TRBJ2-7, with a possible D match to TRBD2 (5 bases). CDR3 size: 16 residues. V gave up 2 bases and J gave up 0 bases, with 17 bases separating them. Looked up from germline, CDR1 is SQVTM and CDR2 is ANQGSEA. The DNA for the CDR3 is TGCAGCGTTGAAATGGTTGTCGGACTCAGCTCCTACGAGCAGTACTTC. It specifies CSVEMVVGLSSYEQYF.

This clonotype came up once. In DNA form, the CDR3 reads TGTGCCAGTAGGACTTCCGGACAGGGGAAGTACAATGAGCAGTTCTTC. Its translation is CASRTSGQGKYNEQFF. The chain uses TRBV19 and TRBJ2-1, with TRBD1 matching 9 bases. The germline V gene has CDR1 LNHDA and CDR2 SQIVND (reference sequence). Trimming cost V 6 bases and J 4 bases; bases outside gene matches: 10. The CDR3 is 16 amino acids.

The rearrangement uses TRBV29-1 and TRBJ1-1; tentatively, D is TRBD1 (6 bases). Germline V gives CDR1 SQVTM, CDR2 ANQGSEA. Trimming removed 0 bases at V and 1 base at J, with 6 bases between. The CDR3 is 13 amino acids. The CDR3 region has the DNA TGCAGCGTTGAAGAACAGGGGAACACTGAAGCTTTCTTT. Protein sequence: CSVEEQGNTEAFF.

The gene calls are TRBV29-1 and TRBJ2-3; D gene ambiguous. This CDR3 is built from 13 residues. Germline values: CDR1 SQVTM, CDR2 ANQGSEA. Between the trimmed V and J ends, which lost 7 bases and 0 bases, there was a span of 11 bases. The CDR3 reads CSGNWESTDTQYF. The CDR3 coding sequence is TGCAGCGGCAACTGGGAAAGCACAGATACGCAGTATTTT.

The V and J genes are TRBV3-1 and TRBJ2-7; D remains unclear. Trimming took 2 bases from V and 6 from J, leaving 8 bases between them. The CDR3 extends over 12 amino acids. Germline CDR1 reads LGHDT; CDR2 reads YNNKEL (reference sequence). The CDR3 protein is CASSQFSLEQYF. The CDR3 nucleotides are TGTGCCAGCAGCCAATTCTCACTCGAGCAGTACTTC.